These T cell receptor beta chains were read from a single sample in a study of identical twins. TCRdb redid the calling of the 5' RACE reads with MiXCR, one entry per CDR3 protein. The sample includes approximately 470,000 distinct CDR3 sequences, about 14% seen only once; the top ten take 0.5% to 0.65%. The same sample was also studied in work on yellow fever vaccine responses in identical twins.

Sequencing input: CD4+ T cells sorted from blood. These receptor sequences come from a woman aged 18-29 years in good health. CDR3s include the opening cysteine and the closing phenylalanine or tryptophan. The D gene is left open where the match is weak. Rows may omit the clone size; those that give it use once, few, many or a size class.

TRBD2,TRBV20-1,11,TRBJ2-1,-,CSATLGGSKIF,TGCAGTGCAACCTTAGGCGGGAGTAAGATCTTC
-,TRBV7-9,15,TRBJ1-5,few,CASSLDGMSNQPQHF,TGTGCCAGCAGCTTAGACGGGATGTCTAATCAGCCCCAGCATTTT
-,TRBV18,15,TRBJ1-1,once,CASSPTFDPDAEAFF,TGTGCCAGCTCACCGACTTTTGACCCGGACGCTGAAGCTTTCTTT
-,TRBV29-1,11,TRBJ2-5,-,CSVVWGATQYF,TGCAGCGTTGTTTGGGGGGCGACCCAGTACTTC
-,TRBV6-5,14,TRBJ2-7,many,CASTAANGGYEQYF,TGTGCCAGCACCGCGGCAAACGGGGGCTACGAGCAGTACTTC
TRBD2,TRBV6-4,15,TRBJ2-2,few,CASSRTSGRTGELFF,TGTGCCAGCAGTAGGACTAGCGGGAGGACCGGGGAGCTGTTTTTT
TRBD2,TRBV6-1,16,TRBJ2-3,-,CASRDGGVNDGNTQYF,TGTGCCAGCAGGGACGGGGGGGTAAACGATGGGAATACGCAGTATTTT
TRBD2,TRBV29-1,14,TRBJ2-3,-,CSVETPAGADTQYF,TGCAGCGTTGAGACGCCTGCGGGAGCAGATACGCAGTATTTT
-,TRBV6-1,14,TRBJ2-5,few,CASSLLDGEGTQYF,TGTGCCAGCAGTCTCCTAGACGGTGAGGGGACCCAGTACTTC
-,TRBV5-1,13,TRBJ2-3,-,CASSLVATDTQYF,TGCGCCAGCAGCTTGGTCGCCACAGATACGCAGTATTTT
TRBD2,TRBV29-1,14,TRBJ2-3,-,CSLRLAGWTDTQYF,TGCAGCCTCCGACTAGCGGGATGGACAGATACGCAGTATTTT
-,TRBV6-5,14,TRBJ1-5,-,CASNSYRGNQPQHF,TGTGCCAGCAATTCTTACAGGGGCAATCAGCCCCAGCATTTT
-,TRBV25-1,16,TRBJ2-3,-,CASSDPLEAGADTQYF,TGTGCCAGCAGTGATCCCCTTGAGGCAGGCGCAGATACGCAGTATTTT
TRBD2,TRBV6-2/TRBV6-3,15,TRBJ2-5,few,CASSWTSGARETQYF,TGTGCCAGCAGTTGGACTAGCGGGGCACGAGAGACCCAGTACTTC
-,TRBV12-3/TRBV12-4,13,TRBJ2-3,many,CASSLAGTRTRYF,TGTGCCAGCAGCCTAGCAGGGACCCGCACCCGGTATTTT
-,TRBV7-8,16,TRBJ2-5,-,CASSLAQQGRTETQYF,TGTGCCAGCAGCTTAGCCCAGCAGGGTCGGACAGAGACCCAGTACTTC
TRBD1,TRBV10-3,12,TRBJ2-1,-,CAIMGTGNEQFF,TGTGCCATCATGGGGACAGGGAATGAGCAGTTCTTC
-,TRBV20-1,18,TRBJ1-1,few,CSAREFRTLGSLNTEAFF,TGCAGTGCTAGAGAATTCCGGACCCTGGGGTCCCTGAACACTGAAGCTTTCTTT
-,TRBV7-8,11,TRBJ2-7,-,CASSRSLEQYF,TGTGCCAGCAGCCGATCGTTAGAGCAGTACTTC
TRBD2,TRBV29-1,14,TRBJ2-1,many,CSVATSGRANEQFF,TGCAGCGTTGCGACTAGCGGGAGGGCCAATGAGCAGTTCTTC
TRBD2,TRBV2,18,TRBJ2-1,-,CASRARLAGANANNEQFF,TGTGCCAGCAGGGCCCGACTAGCGGGGGCAAACGCAAACAATGAGCAGTTCTTC
TRBD2,TRBV4-3,19,TRBJ2-3,-,CASSQARLAGGISTDTQYF,TGCGCCAGCAGCCAAGCCCGACTAGCGGGAGGGATCAGCACAGATACGCAGTATTTT
-,TRBV7-9,13,TRBJ1-1,few,CASRPESDTEAFF,TGTGCCAGCAGGCCAGAGTCGGACACTGAAGCTTTCTTT